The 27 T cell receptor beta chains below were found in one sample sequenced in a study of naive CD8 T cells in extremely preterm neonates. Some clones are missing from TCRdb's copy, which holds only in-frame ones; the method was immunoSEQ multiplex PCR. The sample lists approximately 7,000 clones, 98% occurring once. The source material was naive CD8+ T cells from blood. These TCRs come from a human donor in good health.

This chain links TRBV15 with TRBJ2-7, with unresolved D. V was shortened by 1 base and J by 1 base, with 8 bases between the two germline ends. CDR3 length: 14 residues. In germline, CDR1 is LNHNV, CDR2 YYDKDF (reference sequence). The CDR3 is CATSRGQVSYEQYF. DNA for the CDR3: TGTGCCACCAGCAGAGGCCAGGTATCCTACGAGCAGTACTTC. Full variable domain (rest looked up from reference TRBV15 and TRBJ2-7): DAMVIQNPRYQVTQFGKPVTLSCSQTLNHNVMYWYQQKSSQAPKLLFHYYDKDFNNEADTPDNFQSRRPNTSFCFLDIRSPGLGDTAMYLCATSRGQVSYEQYFGPGTRLTVT.

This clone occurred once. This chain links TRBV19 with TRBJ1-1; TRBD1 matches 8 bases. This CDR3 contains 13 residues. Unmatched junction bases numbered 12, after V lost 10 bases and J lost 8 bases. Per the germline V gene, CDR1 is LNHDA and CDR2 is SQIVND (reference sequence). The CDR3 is CATRRRDRGEAFF. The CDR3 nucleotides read TGTGCCACCAGAAGGAGAGACAGGGGAGAAGCTTTCTTT.

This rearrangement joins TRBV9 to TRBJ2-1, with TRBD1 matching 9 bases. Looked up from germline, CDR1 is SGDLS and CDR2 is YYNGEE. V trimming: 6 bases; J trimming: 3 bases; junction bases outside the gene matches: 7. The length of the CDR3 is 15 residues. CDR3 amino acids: CASNSGTGNYNEQFF. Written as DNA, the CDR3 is TGTGCCAGCAACTCCGGGACAGGGAACTACAATGAGCAGTTCTTC.

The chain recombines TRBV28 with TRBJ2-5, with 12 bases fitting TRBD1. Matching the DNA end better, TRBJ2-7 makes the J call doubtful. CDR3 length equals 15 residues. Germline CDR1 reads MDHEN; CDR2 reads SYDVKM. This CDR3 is CASSPGQGARYEQYF. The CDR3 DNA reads TGTGCCAGCAGTCCGGGACAGGGGGCGCGGTACGAGCAGTACTTC.

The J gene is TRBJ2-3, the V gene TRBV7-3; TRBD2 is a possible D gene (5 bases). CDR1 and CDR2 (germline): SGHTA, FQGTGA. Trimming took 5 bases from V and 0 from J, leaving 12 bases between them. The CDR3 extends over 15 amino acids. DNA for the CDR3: TGTGCCAGCAGCCCGGGTGGGAGAAGCACAGATACGCAGTATTTT. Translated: CASSPGGRSTDTQYF.

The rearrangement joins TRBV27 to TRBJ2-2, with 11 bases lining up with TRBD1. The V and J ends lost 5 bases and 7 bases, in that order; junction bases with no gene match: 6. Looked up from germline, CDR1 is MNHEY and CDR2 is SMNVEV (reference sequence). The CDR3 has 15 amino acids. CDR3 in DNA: TGTGCCAGCAGTATCCGGACAGGGGGCGACGGGGAGCTGTTTTTT. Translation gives CASSIRTGGDGELFF.

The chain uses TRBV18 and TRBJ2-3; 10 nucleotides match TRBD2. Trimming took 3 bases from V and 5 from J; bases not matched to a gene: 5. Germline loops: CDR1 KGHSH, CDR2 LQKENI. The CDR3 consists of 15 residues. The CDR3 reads CASSPLAGVGDTQYF. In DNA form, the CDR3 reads TGTGCCAGCTCACCCCTAGCGGGGGTTGGAGATACGCAGTATTTT.

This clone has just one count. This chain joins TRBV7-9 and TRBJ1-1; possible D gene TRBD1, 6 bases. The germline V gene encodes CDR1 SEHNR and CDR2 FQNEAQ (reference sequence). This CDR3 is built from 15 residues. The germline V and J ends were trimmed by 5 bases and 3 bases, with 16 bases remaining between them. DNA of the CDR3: TGTGCCAGCAGCCCGTCCGGGAGGGGGGACACTGAAGCTTTCTTT. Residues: CASSPSGRGDTEAFF.

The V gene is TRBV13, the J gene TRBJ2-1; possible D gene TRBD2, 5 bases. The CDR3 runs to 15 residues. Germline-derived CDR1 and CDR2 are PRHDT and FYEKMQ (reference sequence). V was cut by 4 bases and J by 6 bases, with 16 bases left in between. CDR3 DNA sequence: TGTGCCAGCAGCTCCTCGGACCTTCGGGGCAATGAGCAGTTCTTC. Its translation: CASSSSDLRGNEQFF.

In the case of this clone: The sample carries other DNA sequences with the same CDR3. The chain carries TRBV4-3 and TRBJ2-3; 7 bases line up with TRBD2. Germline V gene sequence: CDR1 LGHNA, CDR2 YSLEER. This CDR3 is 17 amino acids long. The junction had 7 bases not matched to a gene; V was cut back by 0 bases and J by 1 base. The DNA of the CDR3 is TGCGCCAGCAGCCAAGACCTAGCGGCCCAACGCACAGATACGCAGTATTTT. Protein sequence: CASSQDLAAQRTDTQYF.

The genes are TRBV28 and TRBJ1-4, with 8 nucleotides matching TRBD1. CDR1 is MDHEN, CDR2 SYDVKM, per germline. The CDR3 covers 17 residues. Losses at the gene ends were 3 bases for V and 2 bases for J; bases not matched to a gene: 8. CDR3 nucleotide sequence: TGTGCCAGCAGTTTTTTTTCAGGGGGCGGGACTAATGAAAAACTGTTTTTT. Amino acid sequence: CASSFFSGGGTNEKLFF. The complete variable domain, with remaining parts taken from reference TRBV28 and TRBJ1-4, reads DVKVTQSSRYLVKRTGEKVFLECVQDMDHENMFWYRQDPGLGLRLIYFSYDVKMKEKGDIPEGYSVSREKKERFSLILESASTNQTSMYLCASSFFSGGGTNEKLFFGSGTQLSVL.

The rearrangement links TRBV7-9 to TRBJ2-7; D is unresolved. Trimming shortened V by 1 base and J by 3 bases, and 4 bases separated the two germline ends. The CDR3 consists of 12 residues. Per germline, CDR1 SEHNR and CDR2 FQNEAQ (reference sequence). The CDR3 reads CASSLDYYEQYF. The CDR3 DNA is TGTGCCAGCAGCTTAGATTACTACGAGCAGTACTTC.

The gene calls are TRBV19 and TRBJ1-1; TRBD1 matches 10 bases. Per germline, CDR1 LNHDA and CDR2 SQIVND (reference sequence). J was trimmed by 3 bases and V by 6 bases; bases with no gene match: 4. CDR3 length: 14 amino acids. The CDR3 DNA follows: TGTGCCAGTAGGACAGGGGGCGCGTACACTGAAGCTTTCTTT. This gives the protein CASRTGGAYTEAFF. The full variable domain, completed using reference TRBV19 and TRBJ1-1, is DGGITQSPKYLFRKEGQNVTLSCEQNLNHDAMYWYRQDPGQGLRLIYYSQIVNDFQKGDIAEGYSVSREKKESFPLTVTSAQKNPTAFYLCASRTGGAYTEAFFGQGTRLTVV.

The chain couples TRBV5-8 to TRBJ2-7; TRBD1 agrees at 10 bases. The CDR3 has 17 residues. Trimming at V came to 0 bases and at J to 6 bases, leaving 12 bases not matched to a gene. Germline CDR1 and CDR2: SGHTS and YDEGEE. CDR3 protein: CASSLAGGDRGFLEQYF. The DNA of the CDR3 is TGTGCCAGCAGCTTGGCCGGGGGGGACAGGGGCTTTCTCGAGCAGTACTTC.

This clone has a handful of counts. CDR3 in amino acids: CAWSVSLTYGYTF. Here the CDR3 DNA reads TGTGCCTGGAGTGTAAGCCTAACCTATGGCTACACCTTC. J is TRBJ1-2 and V is TRBV30; no clear D. The length of the CDR3 is 13 residues. The V gene lost 0 bases and the J gene lost 4 bases, with 9 bases spanning the gap. Germline CDR1 and CDR2: GTSNPN and SVGIG (reference sequence).

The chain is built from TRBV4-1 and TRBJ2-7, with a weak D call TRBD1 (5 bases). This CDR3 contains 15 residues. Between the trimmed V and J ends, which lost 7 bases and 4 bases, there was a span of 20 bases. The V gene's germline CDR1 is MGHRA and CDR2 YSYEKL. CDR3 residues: CASTPGQGGDYEQYF. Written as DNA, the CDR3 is TGCGCCAGCACCCCAGGGCAGGGTGGTGATTACGAGCAGTACTTC.

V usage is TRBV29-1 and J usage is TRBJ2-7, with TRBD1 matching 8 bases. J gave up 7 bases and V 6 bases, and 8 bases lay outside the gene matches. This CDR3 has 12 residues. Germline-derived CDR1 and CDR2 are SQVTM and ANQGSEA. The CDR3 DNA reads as TGCAGCGTCAGACAGGGGCCGAGAGAGCAGTACTTC. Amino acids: CSVRQGPREQYF.

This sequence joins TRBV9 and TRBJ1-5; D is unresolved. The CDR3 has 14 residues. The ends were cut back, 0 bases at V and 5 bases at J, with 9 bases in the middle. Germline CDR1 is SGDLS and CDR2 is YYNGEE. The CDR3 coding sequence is TGTGCCAGCAGCGTAGGGGCAGGTCATCAGCCCCAGCATTTT. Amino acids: CASSVGAGHQPQHF.

CDR3 amino acids: CASSEHRSATEAFF. CDR3 nucleotide sequence: TGTGCCAGCAGTGAACACAGATCGGCCACTGAAGCTTTCTTT. This chain links TRBV6-1 with TRBJ1-1; D not resolved. Per the germline V gene, CDR1 is MNHNS and CDR2 is SASEGT. The CDR3 is made up of 14 amino acids. Trimming pared 2 bases from V and 4 bases from J, leaving 11 bases between.

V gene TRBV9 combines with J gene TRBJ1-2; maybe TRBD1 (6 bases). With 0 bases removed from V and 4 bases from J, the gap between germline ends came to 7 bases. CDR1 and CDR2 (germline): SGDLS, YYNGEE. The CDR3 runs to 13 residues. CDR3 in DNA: TGTGCCAGCAGCGTAGACAGGGTCTATGGCTACACCTTC. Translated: CASSVDRVYGYTF. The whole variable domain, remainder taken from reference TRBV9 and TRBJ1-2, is DSGVTQTPKHLITATGQRVTLRCSPRSGDLSVYWYQQSLDQGLQFLIQYYNGEERAKGNILERFSAQQFPDLHSELNLSSLELGDSALYFCASSVDRVYGYTFGSGTRLTVV.

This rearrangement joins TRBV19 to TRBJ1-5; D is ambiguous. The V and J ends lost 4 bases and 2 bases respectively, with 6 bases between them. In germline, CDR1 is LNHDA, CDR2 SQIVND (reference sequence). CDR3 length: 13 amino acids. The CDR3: CASSRGGNQPQHF. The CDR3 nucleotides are TGTGCCAGTAGTAGGGGAGGCAATCAGCCCCAGCATTTT.

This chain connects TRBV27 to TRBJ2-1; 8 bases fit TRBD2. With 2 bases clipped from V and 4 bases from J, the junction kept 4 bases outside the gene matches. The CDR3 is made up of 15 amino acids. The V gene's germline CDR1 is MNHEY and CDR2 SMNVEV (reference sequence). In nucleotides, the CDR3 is TGTGCCAGCAGTTTAGTTAGCGGGGTATACAATGAGCAGTTCTTC. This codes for CASSLVSGVYNEQFF.

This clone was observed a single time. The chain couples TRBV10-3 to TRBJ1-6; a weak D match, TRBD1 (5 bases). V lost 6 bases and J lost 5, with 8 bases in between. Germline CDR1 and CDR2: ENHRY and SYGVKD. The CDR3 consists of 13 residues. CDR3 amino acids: CAIRGGDNSPLHF. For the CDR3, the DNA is TGTGCCATCAGGGGGGGTGATAATTCACCCCTCCACTTT.

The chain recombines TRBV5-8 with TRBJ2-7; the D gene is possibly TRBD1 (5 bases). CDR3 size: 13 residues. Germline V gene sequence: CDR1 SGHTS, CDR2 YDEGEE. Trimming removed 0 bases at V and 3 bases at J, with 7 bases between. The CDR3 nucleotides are TGTGCCAGCAGCTTGGGGGGCCTCTACGAGCAGTACTTC. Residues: CASSLGGLYEQYF.

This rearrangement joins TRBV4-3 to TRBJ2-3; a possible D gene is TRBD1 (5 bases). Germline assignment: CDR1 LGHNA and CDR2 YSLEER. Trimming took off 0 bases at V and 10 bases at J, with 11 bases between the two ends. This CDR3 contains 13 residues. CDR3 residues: CASSQEGKGAQYF. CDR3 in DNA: TGCGCCAGCAGCCAAGAAGGAAAAGGGGCGCAGTATTTT.

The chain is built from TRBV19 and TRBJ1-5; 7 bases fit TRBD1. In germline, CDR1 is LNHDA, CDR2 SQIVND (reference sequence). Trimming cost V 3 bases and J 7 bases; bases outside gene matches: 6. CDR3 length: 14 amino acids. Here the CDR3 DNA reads TGTGCCAGTAGTATTAAGGGGGCTTGGCAGCCCCAGCATTTT. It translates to CASSIKGAWQPQHF.

The CDR3 region has the DNA TGTGCCAGCAGCCATTGGACAGAGGGCAATCAGCCCCAGCATTTT. This sequence encodes CASSHWTEGNQPQHF. The rearrangement joins TRBV7-8 to TRBJ1-5, with a possible D match to TRBD1 (6 bases). Looked up from germline, CDR1 is SGHVS and CDR2 is FQNEAQ. This CDR3 has 15 residues. V was pared by 5 bases and J by 2 bases, with 13 bases between. Supplemented by reference TRBV7-8 and TRBJ1-5, the full variable domain reads GAGVSQSPRYKVAKRGQDVALRCDPISGHVSLFWYQQALGQGPEFLTYFQNEAQLDKSGLPSDRFFAERPEGSVSTLKIQRTQQEDSAVYLCASSHWTEGNQPQHFGDGTRLSIL.